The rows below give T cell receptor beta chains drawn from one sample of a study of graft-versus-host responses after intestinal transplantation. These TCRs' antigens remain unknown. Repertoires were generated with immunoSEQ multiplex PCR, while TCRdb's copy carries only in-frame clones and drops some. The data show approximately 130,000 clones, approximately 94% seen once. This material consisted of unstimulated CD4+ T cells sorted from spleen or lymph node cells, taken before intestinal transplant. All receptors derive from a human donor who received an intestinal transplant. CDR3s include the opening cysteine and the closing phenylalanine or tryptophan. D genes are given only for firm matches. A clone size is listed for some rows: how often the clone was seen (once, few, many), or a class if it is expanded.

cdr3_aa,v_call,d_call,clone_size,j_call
CASSLGSTGRPSYEQYF,TRBV7-8,-,-,TRBJ2-7
CASSYLRSNYGYTF,TRBV6-5,-,-,TRBJ1-2
CASSSHSGQYF,TRBV5-6,TRBD2,-,TRBJ2-5
CASSPGYEQYF,TRBV28,-,-,TRBJ2-7
CASSIGGGRWNQPQHF,TRBV19,-,-,TRBJ1-5
CASSLTGDTEAFF,TRBV5-8,TRBD1,-,TRBJ1-1
CASSLGDYEQYF,TRBV5-1,-,-,TRBJ2-7
CASSPQKGPKNQPQHF,TRBV4-1,-,once,TRBJ1-5
CASAHARLAGGRDEQFF,TRBV5-1,TRBD2,-,TRBJ2-1
CASSLGEFGNQPQHF,TRBV7-8,-,-,TRBJ1-5
CASSLGQGENEQFF,TRBV7-9,TRBD1,-,TRBJ2-1
CASSLEETANSPLHF,TRBV11-2,-,-,TRBJ1-6
CATSREGAEKLFF,TRBV15,-,-,TRBJ1-4
CASPKGAGDTQYF,TRBV21-1,-,-,TRBJ2-3
CASSGQAGTGELFF,TRBV6-4,-,few,TRBJ2-2
CAWSVERTEQFF,TRBV30,-,-,TRBJ2-1
CASSLGTGVGEKLFF,TRBV5-1,TRBD1,-,TRBJ1-4
CASSLSTGLGNQPQHF,TRBV28,TRBD1,-,TRBJ1-5
CASRGHQGPRLDTQYF,TRBV7-7,-,-,TRBJ2-3
CAISESARGYEQYF,TRBV10-3,-,-,TRBJ2-7
CASSPRTSGSTDTQYF,TRBV10-1,TRBD2,-,TRBJ2-3
CASSRRVGRTSF,TRBV11-3,-,-,TRBJ2-7
CASSLVGQVNTGELFF,TRBV11-2,-,-,TRBJ2-2
CAISQGNEQFF,TRBV10-3,-,-,TRBJ2-1
CASTRPGQGSSKYTEAFF,TRBV2,TRBD1,-,TRBJ1-1
CASSLAPTGETQYF,TRBV5-1,-,once,TRBJ2-5
CASSLSSAEAFF,TRBV5-4,-,-,TRBJ1-1
CASRLLSGSTQYF,TRBV11-2,TRBD2,-,TRBJ2-3
CASSSGRVSDTQYF,TRBV5-1,TRBD2,-,TRBJ2-3
CASSSTQDRVGGYTF,TRBV6-5,TRBD1,-,TRBJ1-2
CASSLDGRLNTGELFF,TRBV11-3,-,-,TRBJ2-2
CASGLGWDTEAFF,TRBV12-5,-,-,TRBJ1-1
CASSSNVWGLRGNEQFF,TRBV7-2,-,-,TRBJ2-1
CASSVEGAETQYF,TRBV2,-,-,TRBJ2-5
CASRAGQETQYF,TRBV5-1,-,-,TRBJ2-5
CASSKSGSGELFF,TRBV7-8,-,-,TRBJ2-2
CAISLQGSGTDTQYF,TRBV10-3,-,-,TRBJ2-3
CASSLAIGTVVGGYTF,TRBV5-1,-,-,TRBJ1-2
CASSLSGNSGNTIYF,TRBV11-3,-,-,TRBJ1-3
CASSPGQGDATNEKLFF,TRBV9,-,-,TRBJ1-4
CASSDTPGLAGGPSSGELFF,TRBV7-7,TRBD2,-,TRBJ2-2
CASGSAGGSTDTQYF,TRBV7-9,TRBD2,-,TRBJ2-3